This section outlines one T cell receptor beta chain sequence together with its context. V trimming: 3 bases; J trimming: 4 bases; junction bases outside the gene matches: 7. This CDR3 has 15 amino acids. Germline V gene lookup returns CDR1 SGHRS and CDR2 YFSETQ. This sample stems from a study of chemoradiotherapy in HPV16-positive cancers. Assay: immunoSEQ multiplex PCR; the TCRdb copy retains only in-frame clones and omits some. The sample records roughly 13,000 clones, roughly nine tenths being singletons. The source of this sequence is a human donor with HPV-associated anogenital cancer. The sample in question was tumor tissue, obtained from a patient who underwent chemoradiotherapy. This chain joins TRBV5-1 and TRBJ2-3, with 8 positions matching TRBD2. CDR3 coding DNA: TGCGCCAGCAGCTCTACAGCGGGAGTTCCAGATACGCAGTATTTT. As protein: CASSSTAGVPDTQYF.